This TCR beta chain stems from a study of OX40 agonist ivuxolimab in advanced cancers. Germline values: CDR1 SGHDN, CDR2 FVKESK. Trimming took 4 bases from V and 6 from J; bases not matched to a gene: 9. The CDR3 is 16 amino acids. A remark on this clone: What it recognizes is unknown.

The method was immunoSEQ multiplex PCR; TCRdb's version includes in-frame clones alone and lacks a portion of them. The repertoire holds about 58,000 clones, around nine tenths seen once, with 3% to 3.5% in the top ten. Study outcomes and limitations: Nonresponders included some who also had low normalized T-cell clonal expansion.

The TCR sequence derives from an adult with an advanced solid tumor such as melanoma, head and neck, liver or kidney cancer. The chain carries TRBV14 and TRBJ2-5; TRBD1 agrees at 12 bases. The material was CD4+ or CD8+ T cells sorted from blood, obtained in a trial of the OX40 agonist ivuxolimab. The CDR3 DNA reads as TGTGCCAGCAGCCCGGCCGGGACAGGGGGCTGGCAGACCCAGTACTTC. Translated: CASSPAGTGGWQTQYF. The full variable domain, in which reference TRBV14 and TRBJ2-5 provide the parts outside the CDR3, is EAGVTQFPSHSVIEKGQTVTLRCDPISGHDNLYWYRRVMGKEIKFLLHFVKESKQDESGMPNNRFLAERTGGTYSTLKVQPAELEDSGVYFCASSPAGTGGWQTQYFGPGTRLLVL.